Listed below are T cell receptor beta chains from one sample, sequenced in a study of blood T cell repertoires in COVID-19. Profiled with immunoSEQ multiplex PCR; TCRdb holds only in-frame clones, not every one. The profile covers 65,000 to 90,000 clones, with about 79% appearing a single time and under 4.5% taken by the ten largest. Sequences were obtained from peripheral blood. The receptor set was obtained from a woman aged 60-75 years with acute or convalescent COVID-19. CDR3s include the opening cysteine and the closing phenylalanine or tryptophan. The order of the fields is J gene, D gene, clone size, V gene, CDR3 DNA, CDR3 protein. The D gene is left open where the match is weak. Some rows mark clone size as missing; the rest say once, few, many or name a class of expanded clone.

TRBJ1-5 TRBD1 . TRBV28 TGTGCCAGCAGTCGACAGGGGGCGTTAAGGTCCAATCAGCCCCAGCATTTT CASSRQGALRSNQPQHF
TRBJ2-2 . . TRBV14 TGTGCCAGCAGCCCGCTGTCTGGAGGAGGCACCGGGGAGCTGTTTTTT CASSPLSGGGTGELFF
TRBJ1-2 . once TRBV7-2 TGTGTTTCGAACGGGGATGACTATGGCTACACCTTC CVSNGDDYGYTF
TRBJ2-3 TRBD1 . TRBV7-9 TGTGCCAGCAGCCAAGGGGGACAGAAAAGCACAGATACGCAGTATTTT CASSQGGQKSTDTQYF
TRBJ2-1 . . TRBV5-1 TGCGCCAGCAGCTTGGAACAGAACTACAATGAGCAGTTCTTC CASSLEQNYNEQFF
TRBJ1-2 . . TRBV28 TGTGCCAGCAGCGGCGAATCCGCCAGGAACTCTGGCTACACCTTC CASSGESARNSGYTF
TRBJ1-1 TRBD1 . TRBV7-3 TGTGCCAGCAGCTTGACAGGGGCGAACACTGAAGCTTTCTTT CASSLTGANTEAFF
TRBJ1-2 . once TRBV5-1 TGCGCCAGCAGCTTTGCAGGGAAGGACACCTTC CASSFAGKDTF
TRBJ2-7 . few TRBV28 TGTGCCAGCACCTCTCGCTACGAGCAGTACTTC CASTSRYEQYF
TRBJ1-4 TRBD1 . TRBV6-1 TGTGCCAGCAGTGCTTATGGGACAGGGGGCGCAACTAATGAAAAACTGTTTTTT CASSAYGTGGATNEKLFF
TRBJ1-4 TRBD1 . TRBV11-2 TGTGCCAGCAGCAGAGGACAGGGGGCTCGGGAAAAACTGTTTTTT CASSRGQGAREKLFF
TRBJ2-7 TRBD2 . TRBV6-8 TGTGCCAGCCTCATAGCGGGAGGGCCTCCTTACGAGCAGTACTTC CASLIAGGPPYEQYF
TRBJ1-6 . . TRBV7-9 TGTGCCAGCAGCTTAGAGTTTCGGGGTTCACCCCTCCACTTT CASSLEFRGSPLHF
TRBJ1-2 . . TRBV5-6 TGTGCCAGCAGCTTGATGGAGGGGTCTGGCTACACCTTC CASSLMEGSGYTF
TRBJ2-3 . few TRBV20-1 TGCAGTGCTAGTGCCGTCATCCTAGCTAGCACAGATACGCAGTATTTT CSASAVILASTDTQYF
TRBJ1-1 TRBD1 . TRBV10-3 TGTGCCATCAGCGACAGGGGAGGCATGAACACTGAAGCTTTCTTT CAISDRGGMNTEAFF
TRBJ1-2 . . TRBV5-1 TGCGCCAGCAGCTTGGGTGCGGCGGACTTAGGCTACACCTTC CASSLGAADLGYTF
TRBJ1-1 TRBD1 . TRBV11-2 TGTGCCAGCAGCCGGACAGGGGGGAACACTGAAGCTTTCTTT CASSRTGGNTEAFF
TRBJ2-3 . . TRBV30 TGTGCCTGGAGTCGACGGACTGATGCGCAGTATTTT CAWSRRTDAQYF
TRBJ2-5 TRBD2 . TRBV3-1/TRBV3-2 TGTGCCAGCCTAATAACTAGCGGGGGGGCCGGGGAGACCCAGTACTTC CASLITSGGAGETQYF
TRBJ2-7 TRBD1 . TRBV29-1 TGCAGCGTGGGACAGGGCAACGAGCAGTACTTC CSVGQGNEQYF
TRBJ2-5 TRBD2 . TRBV9 TGTGCCAGCAGTGCCGGGACTAGAGAAGAGACCCAGTACTTC CASSAGTREETQYF
TRBJ1-5 . once TRBV21-1 TGTGCCAGCAAGGTTTTTCCCGGGCGGACGGGGGATAGCAATCAGCCCCAGCATTTT CASKVFPGRTGDSNQPQHF
TRBJ2-5 . . TRBV5-5 TGTGCCAGCAGCTTGGGTCCTAGAAGGCACCAAGAGACCCAGTACTTC CASSLGPRRHQETQYF
TRBJ2-5 . . TRBV13 TGTGCCAGCAGCGGGGCCCAGGGTCAGGAGACCCAGTACTTC CASSGAQGQETQYF
TRBJ2-3 TRBD2 once TRBV15 TGTGCCACCAGCAAAAACTTAGCGGGACCAACCGGTACGCAGTATTTT CATSKNLAGPTGTQYF
TRBJ2-5 . . TRBV5-4 TGTGCCAGCAGCCTGCCCAGCGGCGGCTCAGAGACCCAGTACTTC CASSLPSGGSETQYF
TRBJ2-7 TRBD2 . TRBV7-7 TGTGCTAGCAGCTTAGAGACTAGCGGGGGCGAGCAGTACTTC CASSLETSGGEQYF
TRBJ1-1 . . TRBV10-2 TGCGCCAGCAGTGATATTCTCGGGACTGAAGCTTTCTTT CASSDILGTEAFF
TRBJ1-1 . once TRBV5-8 TGTGCCAGCAGCCTCCTCTCGGGGGGCACTGAAGCTTTCTTT CASSLLSGGTEAFF
TRBJ1-2 TRBD1 . TRBV7-6 TGTGCCAGCAGCTTCCAGGGGGCGCATGGCTACACCTTC CASSFQGAHGYTF
TRBJ2-3 . . TRBV7-2 TGTGCCAGCAGCTTGGACTTCACTCCGCAGTATTTT CASSLDFTPQYF
TRBJ2-1 . few TRBV11-2 TGTGCCAGCAGCTTAGATGGGCCCTACAATGAGCAGTTCTTC CASSLDGPYNEQFF
TRBJ2-3 TRBD2 . TRBV27 TGTGCCAGCAGAGACGGGCGGGAGGTACGCACAGATACGCAGTATTTT CASRDGREVRTDTQYF
TRBJ2-7 TRBD1 few TRBV5-5 TGTGCCAGCAGCTTCCAGGGGGCCTACGAGCAGTACTTC CASSFQGAYEQYF
TRBJ2-5 . . TRBV24-1 TGTGCCACCAGTGCCCGCCGGGGATACCAAGAGACCCAGTACTTC CATSARRGYQETQYF
TRBJ1-2 . . TRBV27 TGTGCCAGCAGTCTAACAGGGAAAGGCTACACCTTC CASSLTGKGYTF
TRBJ1-4 . . TRBV28 TGTGCCAGCAGTCAGTCAGGATCCCTAAGTGAAAAACTGTTTTTT CASSQSGSLSEKLFF
TRBJ1-3 TRBD1 . TRBV9 TGTGCCAGCAGCTCCAGGACAGGGGCTGGAAACACCATATATTTT CASSSRTGAGNTIYF
TRBJ2-7 TRBD2 . TRBV20-1 TGCAGTGCTGGACTAGTATACGAGCAGTACTTC CSAGLVYEQYF
TRBJ1-1 . once TRBV30 TGTGCCTGGAGTGTTCAGGTGAACACTGAAGCTTTCTTT CAWSVQVNTEAFF
TRBJ2-7 . few TRBV5-5 TGTGCCAGCAGCCAAGGACAGCTCCTCTACGAGCAGTACTTC CASSQGQLLYEQYF
TRBJ1-2 TRBD1 . TRBV13 TGTGCCAGCAGCACTCGGACAGGGCTTCCTAACTATGGCTACACCTTC CASSTRTGLPNYGYTF
TRBJ2-1 . . TRBV6-6 TGTGCCAGCAGTTACGTGGGGGGAGGCGGGAATGAGCAGTTCTTC CASSYVGGGGNEQFF
TRBJ1-5 . . TRBV6-5 TGTGCCAGCAGTAAAACAGGGCAGAGCAATCAGCCCCAGCATTTT CASSKTGQSNQPQHF
TRBJ2-1 TRBD1 . TRBV7-6 TGTGCCAGCAGCGTAGGACAGGGGTATTACAATGAGCAGTTCTTC CASSVGQGYYNEQFF
TRBJ2-1 . . TRBV3-1/TRBV3-2 TGTGCCAGCAGCCAAGCGAGGGGGTCCTACAATGAGCAGTTCTTC CASSQARGSYNEQFF
TRBJ1-2 TRBD1 . TRBV30 TGTGCCTGGAGCCCCGGACAGGGACTTAACTATGGCTACACCTTC CAWSPGQGLNYGYTF
TRBJ1-3 . once TRBV6-1 TGTGCCAGCAGTGAAATGGGCGTACAGATCTCTGGAAACACCATATATTTT CASSEMGVQISGNTIYF
TRBJ1-2 TRBD1 . TRBV6-5 TGTGCCAGCAATACAGGGGGCGCCGGGTATGGCTACACCTTC CASNTGGAGYGYTF
TRBJ1-2 . once TRBV6-5 TGTGCCAGCAGTTACCTGCAGACTTCCTATGGCTACACCTTC CASSYLQTSYGYTF
TRBJ1-4 TRBD1 . TRBV2 TGTGCCAGCAGGGGTACCGGGACAGTTAATGAAAAACTGTTTTTT CASRGTGTVNEKLFF